Here is one T cell receptor (beta chain) with its context. The CDR3 length is 13 residues. The V and J ends lost 4 bases and 3 bases respectively, with 9 bases between them. Per germline, CDR1 SGHTA and CDR2 FQGNSA. In the original workflow: Nucleated cell counts were estimated from reference gene primer amplification. The protocol was immunoSEQ multiplex PCR, while the TCRdb copy is restricted to in-frame clones and leaves out a portion. From that table come the V and J calls and clone size; the DNA was used to work out D and trimming. The sample has over 85,000 clones; 88% are singletons. The data were taken from a study of blood T cell repertoires in COVID-19. Study summary: In each case, the material was cDNA or gDNA derived from T cells, B-cell-depleted T cells, or PBMCs.

Sequencing input: peripheral blood. This receptor was identified in a woman aged 70-85 years with acute or convalescent COVID-19. This chain uses TRBV7-2 with TRBJ1-1; D gene ambiguous. The CDR3 bases are TGTGCCAGCAGCTCCCAAGCGGACACTGAAGCTTTCTTT. Translated, it gives CASSSQADTEAFF.